This T cell receptor (beta chain) was sequenced during a study of OX40 agonist ivuxolimab in advanced cancers. The study, taken as a whole, reports: Some nonresponders likewise displayed low normalized T-cell clonal expansion. By week 6 at 0.1 to 3.0 mg/kg, blood CD4+ and CD8+ T cells had expanded clonally. The 0.1-3.0 mg/kg partial responders had among the lowest clonal expansion.

Sequenced by immunoSEQ multiplex PCR; TCRdb stores in-frame clones only, minus some. Of under 85,000 clones listed, 85% to 90% are singletons. Samples of blood were obtained at baseline, on cycle 4 day 1, and on cycle 7 day 1. In the case of this clone: No antigen is known for it.

The receptor was isolated from an adult with an advanced solid tumor such as melanoma, head and neck, liver or kidney cancer. Here the sequenced sample was CD4+ or CD8+ T cells sorted from blood, taken in a trial of the OX40 agonist ivuxolimab.

CDR3 DNA: TGTGCCAGCAGCATTCTGGGACAGGGCCTCGAGCAGTACTTC. It encodes CASSILGQGLEQYF. The chain employs TRBV7-2 and TRBJ2-7, with 9 bases matching TRBD1. Germline V gene sequence: CDR1 SGHTA, CDR2 FQGNSA. The ends lost 5 bases at V and 6 bases at J; junction bases unmatched: 8. The CDR3 runs to 14 residues. Based on the CDR3 plus reference TRBV7-2 and TRBJ2-7, the full variable domain is GAGVSQSPSNKVTEKGKDVELRCDPISGHTALYWYRQSLGQGLEFLIYFQGNSAPDKSGLPSDRFSAERTGGSVSTLTIQRTQQEDSAVYLCASSILGQGLEQYFGPGTRLTVT.